The TCR beta chain described here comes from a study of shared clonotypes between healthy human individuals. Broader study findings: Clonotype sharing among donors, it was expected, would be affected by sequencing depth.

The CDR3 is 12 residues long. Per the germline V gene, CDR1 is SEHNR and CDR2 is FQNEAQ (reference sequence). V lost 5 bases and J 3 bases, leaving 5 bases between the germline ends. As for this clone: What it binds is unknown. A far larger clone is just one base off, so this is likely a read error.

Sequencing was performed with immunoSEQ multiplex PCR; in TCRdb, only in-frame clones are kept and a portion is missing. The sample gives roughly 500,000 clones, less than 80% of which show up once; approximately 13% is in the top ten. The V gene is TRBV7-9, the J gene TRBJ1-5; D not certain. This TCR derives from a woman in her 40s in good health. Some clones in this sample may be carry-over from other donors' samples. Sequenced material: PBMCs. CDR3: CASSQDNQPQHF. The CDR3 bases are TGTGCCAGCAGCCAGGACAATCAGCCCCAGCATTTT. The full variable domain, with the rest looked up from reference TRBV7-9 and TRBJ1-5, is DTGVSQNPRHKITKRGQNVTFRCDPISEHNRLYWYRQTLGQGPEFLTYFQNEAQLEKSRLLSDRFSAERPKGSFSTLEIQRTEQGDSAMYLCASSQDNQPQHFGDGTRLSIL.